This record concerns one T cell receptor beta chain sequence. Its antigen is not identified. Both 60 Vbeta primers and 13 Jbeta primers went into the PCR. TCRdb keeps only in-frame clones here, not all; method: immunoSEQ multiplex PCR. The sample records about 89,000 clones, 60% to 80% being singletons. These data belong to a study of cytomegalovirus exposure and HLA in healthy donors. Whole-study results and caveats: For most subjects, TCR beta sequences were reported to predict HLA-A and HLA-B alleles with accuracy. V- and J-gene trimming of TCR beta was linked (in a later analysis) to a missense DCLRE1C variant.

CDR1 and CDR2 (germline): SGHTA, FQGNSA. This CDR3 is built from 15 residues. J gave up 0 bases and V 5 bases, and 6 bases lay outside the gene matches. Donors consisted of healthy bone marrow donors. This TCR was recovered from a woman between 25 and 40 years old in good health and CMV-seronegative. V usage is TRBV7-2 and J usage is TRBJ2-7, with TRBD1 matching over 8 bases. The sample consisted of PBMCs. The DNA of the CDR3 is TGTGCCAGCAGCCAGGGGGCGGGTCGCTCCTACGAGCAGTACTTC. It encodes CASSQGAGRSYEQYF.